This TCR beta chain was obtained from a study of cytomegalovirus exposure and HLA in healthy donors. General study findings and limits: Immune exposure information available was restricted to CMV serostatus.

13 Jbeta primers and 60 Vbeta primers were used for the PCR. The method was immunoSEQ multiplex PCR; TCRdb's version includes in-frame clones alone and lacks a portion of them. The sample carries 200,000 to 250,000 clones, approximately 81% recorded once. The V and J ends lost 3 bases and 8 bases, in that order; junction bases with no gene match: 10. From germline, CDR1 is LNHNV and CDR2 YYDKDF (reference sequence). The length of the CDR3 is 16 residues. Note on this clone: Antigen specificity is unknown.

The source of this sequence is a man in his thirties or forties in good health and CMV-seronegative. The rearrangement links TRBV15 to TRBJ2-5, with 12 bases identical to TRBD2. The specimen was PBMCs. CDR3 loop: CATSSDRLAGVGTQYF. The CDR3 DNA follows: TGTGCCACCAGCAGTGACAGACTAGCGGGGGTCGGTACCCAGTACTTC.